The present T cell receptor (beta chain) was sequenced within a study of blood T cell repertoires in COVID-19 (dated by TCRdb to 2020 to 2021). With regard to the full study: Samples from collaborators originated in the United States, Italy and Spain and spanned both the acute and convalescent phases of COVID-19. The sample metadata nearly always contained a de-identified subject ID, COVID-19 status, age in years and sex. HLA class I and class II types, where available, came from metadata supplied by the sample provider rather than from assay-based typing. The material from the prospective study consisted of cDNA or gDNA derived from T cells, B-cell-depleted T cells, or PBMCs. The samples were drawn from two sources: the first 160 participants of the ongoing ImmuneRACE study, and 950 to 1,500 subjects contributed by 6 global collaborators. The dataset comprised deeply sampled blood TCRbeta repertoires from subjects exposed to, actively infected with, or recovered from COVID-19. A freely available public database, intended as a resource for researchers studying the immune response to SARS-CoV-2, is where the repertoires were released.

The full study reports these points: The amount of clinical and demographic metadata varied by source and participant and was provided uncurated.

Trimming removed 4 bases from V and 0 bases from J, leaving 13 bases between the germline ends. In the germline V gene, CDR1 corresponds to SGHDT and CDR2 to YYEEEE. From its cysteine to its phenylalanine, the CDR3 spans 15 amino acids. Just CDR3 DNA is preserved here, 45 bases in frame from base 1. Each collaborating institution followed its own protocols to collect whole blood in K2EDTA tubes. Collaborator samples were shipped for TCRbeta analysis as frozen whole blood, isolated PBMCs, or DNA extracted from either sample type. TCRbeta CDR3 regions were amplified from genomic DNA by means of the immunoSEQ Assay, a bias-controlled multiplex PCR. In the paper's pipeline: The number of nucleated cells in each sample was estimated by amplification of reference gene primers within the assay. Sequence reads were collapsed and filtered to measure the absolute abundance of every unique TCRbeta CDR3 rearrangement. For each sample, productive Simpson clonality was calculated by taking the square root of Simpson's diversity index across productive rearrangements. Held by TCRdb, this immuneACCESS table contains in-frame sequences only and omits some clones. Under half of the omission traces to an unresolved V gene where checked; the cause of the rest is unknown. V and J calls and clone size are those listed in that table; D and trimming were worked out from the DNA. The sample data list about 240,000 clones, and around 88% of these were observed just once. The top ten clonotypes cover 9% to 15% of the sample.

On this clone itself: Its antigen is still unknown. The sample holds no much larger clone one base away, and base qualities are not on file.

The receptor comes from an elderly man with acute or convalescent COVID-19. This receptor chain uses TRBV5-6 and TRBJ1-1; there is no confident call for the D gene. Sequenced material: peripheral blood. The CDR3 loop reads CASSREALMNTEAFF. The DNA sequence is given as TGTGCCAGCAGCCGGGAGGCGCTCATGAACACTGAAGCTTTCTTT.